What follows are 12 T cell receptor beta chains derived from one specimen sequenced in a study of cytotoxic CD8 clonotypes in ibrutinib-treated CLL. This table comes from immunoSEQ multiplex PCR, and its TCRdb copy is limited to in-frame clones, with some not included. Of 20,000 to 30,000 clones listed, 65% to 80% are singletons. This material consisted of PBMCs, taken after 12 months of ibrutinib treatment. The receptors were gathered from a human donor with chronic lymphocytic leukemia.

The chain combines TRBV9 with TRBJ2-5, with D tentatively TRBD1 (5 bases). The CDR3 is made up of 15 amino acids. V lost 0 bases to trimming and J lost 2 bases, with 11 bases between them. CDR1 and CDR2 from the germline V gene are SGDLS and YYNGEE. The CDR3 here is CASSVENRRQETQYF. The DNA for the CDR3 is TGTGCCAGCAGCGTAGAAAACAGGAGACAAGAGACCCAGTACTTC. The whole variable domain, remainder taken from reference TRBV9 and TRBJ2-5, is DSGVTQTPKHLITATGQRVTLRCSPRSGDLSVYWYQQSLDQGLQFLIQYYNGEERAKGNILERFSAQQFPDLHSELNLSSLELGDSALYFCASSVENRRQETQYFGPGTRLLVL.

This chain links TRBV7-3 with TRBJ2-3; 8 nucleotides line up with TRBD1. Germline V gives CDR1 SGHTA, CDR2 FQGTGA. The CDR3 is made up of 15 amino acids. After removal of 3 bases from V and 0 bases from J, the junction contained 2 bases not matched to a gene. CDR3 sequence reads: CASSFRGQSTDTQYF. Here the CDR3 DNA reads TGTGCCAGCAGCTTCAGGGGGCAGAGCACAGATACGCAGTATTTT. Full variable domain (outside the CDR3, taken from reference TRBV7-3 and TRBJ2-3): GAGVSQTPSNKVTEKGKYVELRCDPISGHTALYWYRQSLGQGPEFLIYFQGTGAADDSGLPNDRFFAVRPEGSVSTLKIQRTERGDSAVYLCASSFRGQSTDTQYFGPGTRLTVL.

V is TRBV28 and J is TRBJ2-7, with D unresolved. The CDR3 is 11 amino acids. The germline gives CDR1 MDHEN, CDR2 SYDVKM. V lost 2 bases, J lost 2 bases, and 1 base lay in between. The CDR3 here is CASSLTYEQYF. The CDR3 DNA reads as TGTGCCAGCAGTTTAACCTACGAGCAGTACTTC.

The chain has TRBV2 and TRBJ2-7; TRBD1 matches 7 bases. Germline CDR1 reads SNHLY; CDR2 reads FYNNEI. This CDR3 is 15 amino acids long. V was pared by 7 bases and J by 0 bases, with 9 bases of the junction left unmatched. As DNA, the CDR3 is TGTGCCAGCACCCTCCCGGGACAGAGCTCCTACGAGCAGTACTTC. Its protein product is CASTLPGQSSYEQYF.

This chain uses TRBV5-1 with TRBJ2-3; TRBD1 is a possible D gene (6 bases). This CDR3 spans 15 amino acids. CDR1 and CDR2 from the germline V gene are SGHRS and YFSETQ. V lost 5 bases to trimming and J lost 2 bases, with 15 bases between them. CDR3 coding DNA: TGCGCCAGCAGGGCCAGGGGACACCTCACAGATACGCAGTATTTT. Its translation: CASRARGHLTDTQYF.

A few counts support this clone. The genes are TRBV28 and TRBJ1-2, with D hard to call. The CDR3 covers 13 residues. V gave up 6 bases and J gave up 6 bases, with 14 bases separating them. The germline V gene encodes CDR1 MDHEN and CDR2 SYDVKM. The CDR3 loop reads CASSPDLYNGYTF. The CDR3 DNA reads TGTGCCAGCAGCCCCGACCTTTACAATGGCTACACCTTC.

CDR3 nucleotides: TGTGCCAGCGGCCTGAGGGAGCAGTACTTC. It translates to CASGLREQYF. V is TRBV28 and J is TRBJ2-7; D gene uncertain. V lost 8 bases and J 7 bases, leaving 9 bases between the germline ends. Per the germline V gene, CDR1 is MDHEN and CDR2 is SYDVKM. The CDR3 consists of 10 residues.

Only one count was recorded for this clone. This chain's CDR3 is CASSIRRLGADTQYF. The CDR3 region has the DNA TGTGCCAGTAGTATAAGGAGACTAGGGGCAGATACGCAGTATTTT. The gene calls are TRBV19 and TRBJ2-3; possibly TRBD2 for D (6 bases). The CDR3 is 15 residues long. V was cut by 2 bases and J by 4 bases, with 13 bases left in between. CDR1 is LNHDA and CDR2 is SQIVND in the germline V gene (reference sequence). Drawing the rest from reference TRBV19 and TRBJ2-3, the complete variable domain is DGGITQSPKYLFRKEGQNVTLSCEQNLNHDAMYWYRQDPGQGLRLIYYSQIVNDFQKGDIAEGYSVSREKKESFPLTVTSAQKNPTAFYLCASSIRRLGADTQYFGPGTRLTVL.

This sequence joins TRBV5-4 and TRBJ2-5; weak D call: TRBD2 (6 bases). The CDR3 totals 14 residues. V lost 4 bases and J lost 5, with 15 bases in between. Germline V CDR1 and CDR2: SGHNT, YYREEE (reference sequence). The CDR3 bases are TGTGCCAGCAGCGGGGCGGGGTTCCGGGAGACCCAGTACTTC. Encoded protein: CASSGAGFRETQYF.

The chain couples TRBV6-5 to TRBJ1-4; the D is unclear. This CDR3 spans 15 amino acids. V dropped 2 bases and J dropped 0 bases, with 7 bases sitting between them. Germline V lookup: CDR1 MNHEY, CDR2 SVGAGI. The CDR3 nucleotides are TGTGCCAGCAGTTACCGGCCGACAACTAATGAAAAACTGTTTTTT. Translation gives CASSYRPTTNEKLFF.

The CDR3 region has the DNA TGTGCCAGCAGCCTGAGTGGGGGACTTGGTGGTTCACCCCTCCACTTT. This translates into CASSLSGGLGGSPLHF. V usage is TRBV7-2 and J usage is TRBJ1-6, with D maybe TRBD1 (5 bases). Germline values: CDR1 SGHTA, CDR2 FQGNSA. V lost 5 bases and J lost 9, with 20 bases in between. This CDR3 contains 16 residues. The variable domain in full, completed from reference TRBV7-2 and TRBJ1-6, reads GAGVSQSPSNKVTEKGKDVELRCDPISGHTALYWYRQSLGQGLEFLIYFQGNSAPDKSGLPSDRFSAERTGGSVSTLTIQRTQQEDSAVYLCASSLSGGLGGSPLHFGNGTRLTVT.

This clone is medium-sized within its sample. Here the CDR3 DNA reads TGCGCCAGCAGCCAGGCTAATCGGGACAGGGGGCTAAGCAGCAATCAGCCCCAGCATTTT. This codes for CASSQANRDRGLSSNQPQHF. The chain uses TRBV4-3 and TRBJ1-5; 12 positions agree with TRBD1. The V gene end was trimmed by 3 bases and the J gene end by 1 base; junction bases not matched to a gene: 13. The CDR3 sequence is 20 residues long. From germline, CDR1 is LGHNA and CDR2 YSLEER.